The 17 T cell receptor beta chains below come from one sample, sequenced in a study of regulatory T cells in long-lasting Graves disease (dated by TCRdb to the early 2020s). The time point label of this sample denotes: newly diagnosed GD, antithyroid drugs for less than 3 months. RNA was extracted from PBMCs in TRIzol for both TCR sequencing and RNA sequencing. Library preparation used multiplex PCR. The sample was run on an Illumina HiSeq 4000. TCR beta libraries were built with iRepertoire HTBI primers and Arm-PCR amplification of CDR3 regions. The public reads were run again by TCRdb, first through fastp at Q25 and then through MiXCR, and only productive beta chains were kept. Each entry merges the rows of one CDR3 protein and shows their most common DNA and genes. The sample includes roughly 430,000 distinct CDR3 sequences, with roughly 15% observed a single time. 9.5% to 12% of the sample is taken by the ten largest.

These records were also assigned to another study, of T cells in Graves' hyperthyroidism and ophthalmopathy.

The source material was peripheral blood mononuclear cells (PBMCs), sampled at new diagnosis, from a patient treated with antithyroid drugs. The receptors derive from a woman younger than 45 with Graves disease. Donor details come from another sample of the same person, matched by shared clones.

Worth noting for this clonotype: A read error is possible here, since a much larger clone lies one base away. The chain joins TRBV12-5 to TRBJ1-1, with 8 bases aligning to TRBD1. This CDR3 is 14 amino acids long. In germline, CDR1 is LGHNT, CDR2 FRNRAP. The CDR3 sequence: CAIGLGQENTEAFF. The DNA for the CDR3 is TGTGCTATTGGTTTGGGACAGGAGAACACTGAAGCTTTCTTT.

In regard to this clonotype: With only one base between it and a far larger clone, this is likely a read error. As the CDR3 is not closed by the conserved phenylalanine or tryptophan, this likely results from a read error. The chain employs TRBV28 and TRBJ2-3, with 9 bases that match TRBD2. The germline V gene encodes CDR1 MDHEN and CDR2 SYDVKM. The V and J ends lost 6 bases and 11 bases, in that order; junction bases with no gene match: 12. The CDR3 covers 14 residues. In nucleotides, the CDR3 is TGTGCCAGCAGCTATAACGATGGGCGGGAGGGGCAGTATCTT. Translated: CASSYNDGREGQYL.

This clonotype was counted at least ten times. The J gene is TRBJ2-2, the V gene TRBV6-1, with a possible D match to TRBD2 (5 bases). The V and J ends lost 4 bases and 0 bases respectively, with 9 bases between them. This CDR3 spans 15 amino acids. In germline, CDR1 is MNHNS, CDR2 SASEGT. The CDR3 coding sequence is TGTGCCAGCAGTGCTAGCACAACGAACACCGGGGAGCTGTTTTTT. It encodes CASSASTTNTGELFF.

This clonotype was seen at least ten times. The V call is TRBV30, the J call TRBJ2-3, with 7 bases fitting TRBD2. The V gene's germline CDR1 is GTSNPN and CDR2 SVGIG (reference sequence). The CDR3 is 15 amino acids. The ends lost 2 bases at V and 4 bases at J; junction bases unmatched: 9. CDR3 in amino acids: CAWSPKRGLSDTQYF. CDR3 DNA sequence: TGTGCCTGGAGTCCCAAGCGGGGACTATCAGATACGCAGTATTTT.

This clonotype occurred many times. This chain connects TRBV9 to TRBJ2-3; D is ambiguous. CDR1 is SGDLS, CDR2 YYNGEE, per germline. There are 15 residues in the CDR3. The V end lost 0 bases, the J end lost 5 bases, and 13 bases lay between the germline ends. CDR3 residues: CASSVVLSEVDTQYF. The CDR3 nucleotides read TGTGCCAGCAGCGTAGTTCTGAGCGAGGTAGATACGCAGTATTTT.

This clonotype has ten or more counts. J is TRBJ2-7 and V is TRBV5-1, with a weak D call TRBD1 (7 bases). Trimming took off 3 bases at V and 4 bases at J, with 14 bases between the two ends. CDR3 length equals 14 residues. Germline V gene lookup returns CDR1 SGHRS and CDR2 YFSETQ. The CDR3 DNA is TGCGCCAGCAGCTCGGGGGACAGCCAATACGAGCAGTACTTC. Amino acid sequence: CASSSGDSQYEQYF.

This clonotype was seen more than once but under ten times. The chain combines TRBV7-2 with TRBJ1-5, with TRBD1 as a possible D gene (5 bases). CDR3 length: 15 amino acids. Trimming took off 1 base at V and 8 bases at J, with 15 bases between the two ends. The germline CDR1 and CDR2 sequences are SGHTA and FQGNSA. CDR3 sequence reads: CASSLDGGGAEPQHF. The CDR3 DNA follows: TGTGCCAGCAGCTTAGACGGGGGGGGTGCTGAGCCCCAGCATTTT.

This clonotype has ten or more counts. V and J are TRBV6-5 and TRBJ2-7; possibly TRBD2 for D (6 bases). Germline loops: CDR1 MNHEY, CDR2 SVGAGI. Trimming pared 0 bases from V and 2 bases from J, leaving 11 bases between. The CDR3 has 15 residues. Here the CDR3 reads CASSYSWRGTYEQYF. The CDR3 DNA follows: TGTGCCAGCAGTTACTCTTGGCGGGGAACCTACGAGCAGTACTTC.

This clonotype turned up a few times. CDR3 nucleotide sequence: TGTGCCAGCAGTTCCCCAGGGGGCCGCCTGGGAAAACTGTTTTTT. Protein: CASSSPGGRLGKLFF. This chain connects TRBV6-2 or TRBV6-3 to TRBJ1-4, with 8 bases identical to TRBD1. The CDR3 consists of 15 residues. V lost 4 bases and J lost 10; bases outside the gene matches: 11. Germline CDR1 is MNHEY and CDR2 is SVGEGT.

Here the CDR3 DNA reads TGTGCCAGCAGTCCCGACAAGCACCTTAACACCGGGGAGCTGTTTTTT. Translation gives CASSPDKHLNTGELFF. This chain uses TRBV28 with TRBJ2-2; D is undetermined. Trimming removed 5 bases from V and 2 bases from J, with 15 bases in between. The CDR3 is made up of 16 amino acids. Germline assignment: CDR1 MDHEN and CDR2 SYDVKM.

This clonotype was detected many times. V usage is TRBV27 and J usage is TRBJ1-6; no firm D call. Between the trimmed V and J ends, which lost 5 bases and 10 bases, there was a span of 21 bases. CDR3 size: 16 residues. Looked up from germline, CDR1 is MNHEY and CDR2 is SMNVEV (reference sequence). The CDR3 reads CASSGRKPQDWSPLHF. The CDR3 coding sequence is TGTGCCAGCAGTGGGCGGAAGCCCCAGGATTGGTCACCCCTCCACTTT.

The sample holds a few counts of this clonotype. A far larger clone is only one base removed, so a read error is likely. Likely a read error: the CDR3 ends without its conserved phenylalanine or tryptophan. This chain links TRBV27 with TRBJ2-7; the match to TRBD1 covers 10 bases. Germline assignment: CDR1 MNHEY and CDR2 SMNVEV (reference sequence). The CDR3 length is 14 residues. V shed 6 bases, J shed 1 base, and the junction held 3 bases outside the gene matches. Written as DNA, the CDR3 is TGTGCCAGCAGGGACAGGGGGTTTTCCTACGAGCAGTACTCC. This encodes CASRDRGFSYEQYS.

Points on this clonotype: Given a much more abundant clone one base away, this may be a read error. The chain combines TRBV28 with TRBJ2-3, with TRBD1 matching 8 bases. The CDR3 consists of 15 residues. The germline V gene encodes CDR1 MDHEN and CDR2 SYDVKM. The CDR3 nucleotides are TGTGCCGGCAGTCCCCGGACAGGGAACACAGATACGCAGTATTTT. Encoded protein: CAGSPRTGNTDTQYF.

This clonotype came up a few times. The chain is built from TRBV20-1 and TRBJ1-5, with 10 bases matching TRBD1. V gave up 6 bases and J gave up 0 bases; unmatched junction bases: 14. The V gene's germline CDR1 is DFQATT and CDR2 SNEGSKA (reference sequence). The CDR3 sequence is 18 residues long. CDR3 amino acids: CSATLRGQGPNSNQPQHF. In nucleotides, the CDR3 is TGCAGTGCCACCCTTAGGGGACAGGGGCCGAATAGCAATCAGCCCCAGCATTTT.

This clonotype was seen ten or more times. This chain uses TRBV27 with TRBJ2-1, with 12 bases lining up with TRBD2. V was clipped by 5 bases and J by 3 bases; unmatched bases: 5. The CDR3 consists of 16 residues. Germline assignment: CDR1 MNHEY and CDR2 SMNVEV (reference sequence). CDR3 protein: CASSPSTSGSYNEQFF. In nucleotides, the CDR3 is TGTGCCAGCAGTCCGTCGACTAGCGGGAGCTACAATGAGCAGTTCTTC.

Ten or more counts support this clonotype. V is TRBV10-3 and J is TRBJ2-7, with D possibly being TRBD2 (5 bases). The germline CDR1 and CDR2 sequences are ENHRY and SYGVKD. The V end lost 3 bases, the J end lost 4 bases, and 28 bases lay between the germline ends. This CDR3 spans 19 amino acids. In nucleotides, the CDR3 is TGTGCCATCAGTGACCTCCACCAAGGGCTAGGCGGGTCGCAGTACGAGCAGTACTTC. Its protein product is CAISDLHQGLGGSQYEQYF.

This clonotype was counted at least ten times. This chain connects TRBV20-1 to TRBJ2-7; D gene uncertain. Germline CDR1 and CDR2: DFQATT and SNEGSKA (reference sequence). This CDR3 has 13 amino acids. With 0 bases removed from V and 3 bases from J, the gap between germline ends came to 9 bases. CDR3 nucleotides: TGCAGTGCTAGAGACCAGTTGAGCTACGAGCAGTACTTC. Its protein product is CSARDQLSYEQYF.